This T cell receptor beta chain stems from a study of molecular identifiers for immune sequencing clone quantification. Looking at the study overall: Naive CD8 RNA (around 20,000 or 100,000 cells) was divided into five aliquots, with four sequenced.

Study-wide points: Highly expanded clone sizes could be underestimated by identical TCR molecules sharing a barcode.

V was clipped by 0 bases and J by 5 bases; unmatched bases: 6. This CDR3 comprises 15 residues. Germline V lookup: CDR1 MGHRA, CDR2 YSYEKL. TCRdb fed the PCR reads into MiXCR, producing one record per CDR3 protein. The table lists approximately 320,000 distinct CDR3 sequences, 24% of them singletons. This clonotype appeared many times. The antigen is unknown. The sequencing input was naive CD8+ T cells from blood, with Jurkat cell RNA spiked in. Subset: FACS-sorted CD8+CD4-CCR7+CD45RA+ naive T cells. This TCR derives from a human donor in good health. Some libraries in this study had Jurkat cell RNA spiked in. The chain uses TRBV4-1 and TRBJ2-5, with 7 bases identical to TRBD2. The CDR3 DNA reads as TGCGCCAGCAGCCAAGATTGGCGGGAGTGGGAGACCCAGTACTTC. This codes for CASSQDWREWETQYF.